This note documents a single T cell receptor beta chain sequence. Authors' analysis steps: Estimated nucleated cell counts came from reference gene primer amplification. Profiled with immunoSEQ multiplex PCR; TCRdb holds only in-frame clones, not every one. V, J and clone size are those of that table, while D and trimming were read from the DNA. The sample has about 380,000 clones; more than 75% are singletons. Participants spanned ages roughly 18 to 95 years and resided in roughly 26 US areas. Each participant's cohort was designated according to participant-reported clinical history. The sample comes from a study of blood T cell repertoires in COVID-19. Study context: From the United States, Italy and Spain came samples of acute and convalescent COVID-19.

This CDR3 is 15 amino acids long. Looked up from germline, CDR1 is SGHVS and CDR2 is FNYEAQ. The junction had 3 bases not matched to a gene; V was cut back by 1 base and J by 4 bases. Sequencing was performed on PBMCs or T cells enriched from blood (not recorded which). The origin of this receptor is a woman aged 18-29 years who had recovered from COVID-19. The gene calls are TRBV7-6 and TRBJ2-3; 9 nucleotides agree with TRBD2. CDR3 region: CASSLEAGGADTQYF. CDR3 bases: TGTGCCAGCAGCTTAGAAGCGGGGGGTGCAGATACGCAGTATTTT.